Listed below are T cell receptor beta chains from one sample, sequenced in a study of identical twins. A single record per CDR3 protein comes from TCRdb applying MiXCR to the 5' RACE reads. The sample includes about 470,000 distinct CDR3 sequences, 20% to 25% of them seen just once. A further study also used this sample, focusing on T cells expressing NK-cell markers.

The specimen sequenced was CD4+ T cells sorted from blood. The receptors derive from a young woman in good health. CDR3s include the opening cysteine and the closing phenylalanine or tryptophan. D genes are given only for firm matches. For some rows the clone size is stated as once, few or many, or as a class when expanded; others skip it.

CDR3 length: 15
V gene: TRBV11-3
D gene: -
clone size: -
J gene: TRBJ2-7
CDR3 DNA: TGTGCCAGCAGTTCCTGGGGCGGTTACTCCTACGAGCAGTACTTC
CDR3 protein: CASSSWGGYSYEQYF

CDR3 length: 14
V gene: TRBV7-9
D gene: TRBD1
clone size: -
J gene: TRBJ1-2
CDR3 DNA: TGTGCCAGCAGCTTGGGACAGGCGTCCTATGGCTACACCTTC
CDR3 protein: CASSLGQASYGYTF

CDR3 length: 12
V gene: TRBV20-1
D gene: -
clone size: -
J gene: TRBJ1-1
CDR3 DNA: TGCAGTAAACAGGGATCGAACACTGAAGCTTTCTTT
CDR3 protein: CSKQGSNTEAFF

CDR3 length: 13
V gene: TRBV29-1
D gene: -
clone size: many
J gene: TRBJ1-2
CDR3 DNA: TGCAGCGTACAAATTGGTCAGCTCTATGGCTACACCTTC
CDR3 protein: CSVQIGQLYGYTF

CDR3 length: 13
V gene: TRBV5-1
D gene: TRBD1
clone size: -
J gene: TRBJ2-3
CDR3 DNA: TGCGCCAGCAGCCTCACAGGGGTAGATACGCAGTATTTT
CDR3 protein: CASSLTGVDTQYF

CDR3 length: 16
V gene: TRBV7-2
D gene: -
clone size: few
J gene: TRBJ2-6
CDR3 DNA: TGTGCCAGCAGGCCTCCGGGGGTAAACGGGGCCAACGTCCTGACTTTC
CDR3 protein: CASRPPGVNGANVLTF

CDR3 length: 15
V gene: TRBV5-5
D gene: -
clone size: -
J gene: TRBJ2-5
CDR3 DNA: TGTGCCAGCAGCTCGCCGGGTGGGAAGCAAGAGACCCAGTACTTC
CDR3 protein: CASSSPGGKQETQYF

CDR3 length: 15
V gene: TRBV9
D gene: -
clone size: -
J gene: TRBJ1-1
CDR3 DNA: TGTGCCAGCAGCGTAGCTGAACACCTTACTCGGGAAGCTTTCTTT
CDR3 protein: CASSVAEHLTREAFF

CDR3 length: 14
V gene: TRBV6-5
D gene: TRBD2
clone size: few
J gene: TRBJ2-7
CDR3 DNA: TGTGCCAGCAGTTACCGGCGGGGGGGCTACGAGCAGTACTTC
CDR3 protein: CASSYRRGGYEQYF

CDR3 length: 15
V gene: TRBV20-1
D gene: -
clone size: -
J gene: TRBJ2-7
CDR3 DNA: TGCAGTGCTTGGGGGTTCGCGTCTGATCCGTACGAGCAGTACTTC
CDR3 protein: CSAWGFASDPYEQYF

CDR3 length: 14
V gene: TRBV19
D gene: -
clone size: few
J gene: TRBJ2-1
CDR3 DNA: TGTGCCAGTAGTTACAGGGGGGGATACAATGAGCAGTTCTTC
CDR3 protein: CASSYRGGYNEQFF

CDR3 length: 13
V gene: TRBV5-1
D gene: -
clone size: -
J gene: TRBJ2-7
CDR3 DNA: TGCGCCAGCAGATCTGGACAAACCTACGAGCAGTACTTC
CDR3 protein: CASRSGQTYEQYF

CDR3 length: 15
V gene: TRBV7-9
D gene: -
clone size: once
J gene: TRBJ2-3
CDR3 DNA: TGTGCCAGCAGCCAAAGACGGGGAGGAACAGATACGCAGTATTTT
CDR3 protein: CASSQRRGGTDTQYF

CDR3 length: 12
V gene: TRBV3-1
D gene: -
clone size: -
J gene: TRBJ1-2
CDR3 DNA: TGTGCCAGCAGCCAGTATGACTATGGCTACACCTTC
CDR3 protein: CASSQYDYGYTF

CDR3 length: 13
V gene: TRBV10-3
D gene: -
clone size: -
J gene: TRBJ2-7
CDR3 DNA: TGTGCCTCCGCATCTCCCGCAGGGGACGAGCAGTACTTC
CDR3 protein: CASASPAGDEQYF

CDR3 length: 14
V gene: TRBV18
D gene: -
clone size: -
J gene: TRBJ1-1
CDR3 DNA: TGTGCCAGCTCACTCCAGCGGGTCAACACTGAAGCTTTCTTT
CDR3 protein: CASSLQRVNTEAFF

CDR3 length: 15
V gene: TRBV4-3
D gene: -
clone size: -
J gene: TRBJ2-5
CDR3 DNA: TGCGCCAGCAGCCAAGAACGGCTAGGGGAAGAGACCCAGTACTTC
CDR3 protein: CASSQERLGEETQYF

CDR3 length: 15
V gene: TRBV6-1
D gene: -
clone size: few
J gene: TRBJ2-7
CDR3 DNA: TGTGCCAGCAGTGAAGGGCCCGGGACTTCCTACGAGCAGTACTTC
CDR3 protein: CASSEGPGTSYEQYF

CDR3 length: 15
V gene: TRBV21-1
D gene: -
clone size: -
J gene: TRBJ2-1
CDR3 DNA: TGTGCCAGCAGCAAACGCGAGCACCCCTACAATGAGCAGTTCTTC
CDR3 protein: CASSKREHPYNEQFF

CDR3 length: 16
V gene: TRBV5-1
D gene: TRBD1
clone size: -
J gene: TRBJ2-1
CDR3 DNA: TGCGCCAGCAGCTCTTTAGGGACAGTGGGCTCAAAGGAGCAGTTCTTC
CDR3 protein: CASSSLGTVGSKEQFF

CDR3 length: 14
V gene: TRBV12-3/TRBV12-4
D gene: TRBD1
clone size: -
J gene: TRBJ1-5
CDR3 DNA: TGTGCCAGCAGCTCCCGACAGGGGAATCAGCCCCAGCATTTT
CDR3 protein: CASSSRQGNQPQHF

CDR3 length: 15
V gene: TRBV11-2
D gene: -
clone size: few
J gene: TRBJ2-5
CDR3 DNA: TGTGCCAGCAGCTTATCGGGCAGGGGTGAAGAGACCCAGTACTTC
CDR3 protein: CASSLSGRGEETQYF

CDR3 length: 15
V gene: TRBV27
D gene: -
clone size: -
J gene: TRBJ2-3
CDR3 DNA: TGTGCCAGCAGCCCTCGACACCCCGGGGCGGATACGCAGTATTTT
CDR3 protein: CASSPRHPGADTQYF

CDR3 length: 14
V gene: TRBV5-1
D gene: -
clone size: few
J gene: TRBJ2-4
CDR3 DNA: TGCGCCAGCAGCTTCGGCGGGGAACAAAACATTCAGTACTTC
CDR3 protein: CASSFGGEQNIQYF

CDR3 length: 18
V gene: TRBV5-1
D gene: TRBD2
clone size: -
J gene: TRBJ2-7
CDR3 DNA: TGCGCCAGCAGCCCGGGACTAGCGGGATCCGGCCCCTCCTACGAGCAGTACTTC
CDR3 protein: CASSPGLAGSGPSYEQYF

CDR3 length: 13
V gene: TRBV5-1
D gene: -
clone size: few
J gene: TRBJ2-1
CDR3 DNA: TGCGCCAGCACCCGGACAGTAGAGAATGAGCAGTTCTTC
CDR3 protein: CASTRTVENEQFF

CDR3 length: 15
V gene: TRBV2
D gene: -
clone size: few
J gene: TRBJ2-4
CDR3 DNA: TGTGCCAGCACTTATGCGCGGGGAGGTGAAAACATTCAGTACTTC
CDR3 protein: CASTYARGGENIQYF

CDR3 length: 16
V gene: TRBV18
D gene: TRBD1
clone size: few
J gene: TRBJ2-7
CDR3 DNA: TGTGCCAGCTCACCGACCGGGACAGGGGGATTGTACGAGCAGTACTTC
CDR3 protein: CASSPTGTGGLYEQYF

CDR3 length: 12
V gene: TRBV11-2
D gene: -
clone size: -
J gene: TRBJ1-1
CDR3 DNA: TGTGCCAGCAGGGGGGCTGGGTGGGAAGCTTTCTTT
CDR3 protein: CASRGAGWEAFF

CDR3 length: 16
V gene: TRBV12-3/TRBV12-4
D gene: -
clone size: many
J gene: TRBJ1-5
CDR3 DNA: TGTGCCAGCAGACCCAGGGCGTCGGGAAGCAATCAGCCCCAGCATTTT
CDR3 protein: CASRPRASGSNQPQHF

CDR3 length: 13
V gene: TRBV7-2
D gene: -
clone size: few
J gene: TRBJ1-3
CDR3 DNA: TGTGCCACATCAACAGGGACTGGAAACACCATATATTTT
CDR3 protein: CATSTGTGNTIYF

CDR3 length: 11
V gene: TRBV20-1
D gene: -
clone size: few
J gene: TRBJ2-1
CDR3 DNA: TGCAGTGCTAGTTCCCCACCTGAGCAGTTCTTC
CDR3 protein: CSASSPPEQFF

CDR3 length: 13
V gene: TRBV12-3/TRBV12-4
D gene: -
clone size: -
J gene: TRBJ2-7
CDR3 DNA: TGTGCCAGCACTCCCTCGACCGACCACGAGCAGTACTTC
CDR3 protein: CASTPSTDHEQYF

CDR3 length: 14
V gene: TRBV5-1
D gene: -
clone size: -
J gene: TRBJ2-3
CDR3 DNA: TGCGCCAGCAGATATGACGGACTCACAGATACGCAGTATTTT
CDR3 protein: CASRYDGLTDTQYF

CDR3 length: 15
V gene: TRBV29-1
D gene: -
clone size: few
J gene: TRBJ2-3
CDR3 DNA: TGCAGCTCCGATCTTCCGGGACACCTCACAGATACGCAGTATTTT
CDR3 protein: CSSDLPGHLTDTQYF

CDR3 length: 14
V gene: TRBV12-3/TRBV12-4
D gene: -
clone size: -
J gene: TRBJ1-6
CDR3 DNA: TGTGCCAGCAGAATGAGCTCCTATAATTCACCCCTCCACTTT
CDR3 protein: CASRMSSYNSPLHF

CDR3 length: 13
V gene: TRBV29-1
D gene: TRBD2
clone size: few
J gene: TRBJ2-2
CDR3 DNA: TGCAGCGCCGGGAGGGCGAACACCGGGGAGCTGTTTTTT
CDR3 protein: CSAGRANTGELFF

CDR3 length: 16
V gene: TRBV5-4
D gene: -
clone size: few
J gene: TRBJ2-1
CDR3 DNA: TGTGCCAGCAGCGCTGCGGGGCTGACTCGTTACAATGAGCAGTTCTTC
CDR3 protein: CASSAAGLTRYNEQFF

CDR3 length: 13
V gene: TRBV20-1
D gene: -
clone size: -
J gene: TRBJ2-2
CDR3 DNA: TGCAGTGCCAAACGACGGTACACCGGGGAGCTGTTTTTT
CDR3 protein: CSAKRRYTGELFF

CDR3 length: 12
V gene: TRBV20-1
D gene: -
clone size: -
J gene: TRBJ1-1
CDR3 DNA: TGCAGTGCTACTGACAAGAACACTGAAGCTTTCTTT
CDR3 protein: CSATDKNTEAFF

CDR3 length: 13
V gene: TRBV18
D gene: -
clone size: -
J gene: TRBJ1-1
CDR3 DNA: TGTGCCAGCTCACGGGACCCGAACACTGAAGCTTTCTTT
CDR3 protein: CASSRDPNTEAFF

CDR3 length: 13
V gene: TRBV7-8
D gene: -
clone size: few
J gene: TRBJ1-1
CDR3 DNA: TGTGCCAGCAGTCAACGGATGCTCACTGAAGCTTTCTTT
CDR3 protein: CASSQRMLTEAFF

CDR3 length: 15
V gene: TRBV11-2
D gene: TRBD1
clone size: -
J gene: TRBJ2-7
CDR3 DNA: TGTGCCAGCAGCGCCTCCGGGACAGGATCCTACGAGCAGTACTTC
CDR3 protein: CASSASGTGSYEQYF

CDR3 length: 12
V gene: TRBV20-1
D gene: -
clone size: few
J gene: TRBJ1-1
CDR3 DNA: TGCAGTGCCACAAGATCAAACACTGAAGCTTTCTTT
CDR3 protein: CSATRSNTEAFF

CDR3 length: 15
V gene: TRBV7-7
D gene: TRBD2
clone size: -
J gene: TRBJ2-5
CDR3 DNA: TGTGCCAGCAGTCAAGGAAGGACTAGCGTGAAGACCCAGTACTTC
CDR3 protein: CASSQGRTSVKTQYF

CDR3 length: 11
V gene: TRBV20-1
D gene: -
clone size: -
J gene: TRBJ2-7
CDR3 DNA: TGCAGTGCTAGAGTCCAGGACGAGCAGTACTTC
CDR3 protein: CSARVQDEQYF